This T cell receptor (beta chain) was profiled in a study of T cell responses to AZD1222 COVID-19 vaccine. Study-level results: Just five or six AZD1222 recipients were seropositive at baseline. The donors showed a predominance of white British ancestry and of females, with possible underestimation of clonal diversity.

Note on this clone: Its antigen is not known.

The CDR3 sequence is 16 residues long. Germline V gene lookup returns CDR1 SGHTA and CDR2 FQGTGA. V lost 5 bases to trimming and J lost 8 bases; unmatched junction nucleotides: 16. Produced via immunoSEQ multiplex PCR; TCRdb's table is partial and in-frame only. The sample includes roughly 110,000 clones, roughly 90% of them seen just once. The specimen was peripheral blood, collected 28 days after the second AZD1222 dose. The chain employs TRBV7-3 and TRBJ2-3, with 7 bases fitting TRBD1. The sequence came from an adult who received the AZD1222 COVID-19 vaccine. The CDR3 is CASSPLSAQGSGTQYF. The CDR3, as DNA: TGTGCCAGCAGCCCCTTATCCGCACAGGGGTCGGGTACGCAGTATTTT.